One and the same sample provided the 32 T cell receptor beta chains below, sequenced in a study of cytomegalovirus exposure and HLA in healthy donors. Primers for the PCR totalled 60 Vbeta and 13 Jbeta. Libraries were prepared by immunoSEQ multiplex PCR; TCRdb keeps only in-frame clonotypes and omits some of them. The sample holds about 180,000 clones, roughly 70% seen once. Sample: PBMCs. Source of these receptors: a male donor in good health and CMV-seronegative.

The V gene is TRBV2, the J gene TRBJ2-1; 7 positions match TRBD2. This CDR3 is built from 17 residues. The V and J ends lost 6 bases and 0 bases, in that order; junction bases with no gene match: 11. Per germline, CDR1 SNHLY and CDR2 FYNNEI. The CDR3 nucleotides are TGTGCCAGCAGCCGAGGGAGGGGATCAGGCTCCTACAATGAGCAGTTCTTC. Encoded protein: CASSRGRGSGSYNEQFF.

The chain employs TRBV9 and TRBJ1-6, with 8 bases that match TRBD1. CDR3 length equals 15 residues. The V and J ends lost 3 bases and 10 bases, in that order; junction bases with no gene match: 9. Germline-derived CDR1 and CDR2 are SGDLS and YYNGEE. CDR3 nucleotide sequence: TGTGCCAGCAGCGGCCAGCCAGGGGGCTTGTCACCCCTCCACTTT. This translates into CASSGQPGGLSPLHF. Together with reference TRBV9 and TRBJ1-6, the CDR3 gives the full variable domain: DSGVTQTPKHLITATGQRVTLRCSPRSGDLSVYWYQQSLDQGLQFLIQYYNGEERAKGNILERFSAQQFPDLHSELNLSSLELGDSALYFCASSGQPGGLSPLHFGNGTRLTVT.

The chain carries TRBV28 and TRBJ1-5; no definite D call. Germline-derived CDR1 and CDR2 are MDHEN and SYDVKM. The CDR3 has 12 residues. V dropped 9 bases and J dropped 0 bases, with 6 bases sitting between them. The CDR3, as DNA: TGTGCCAGTCTAAGTAGCAATCAGCCCCAGCATTTT. Translating gives CASLSSNQPQHF.

This clone came up once. This chain joins TRBV9 and TRBJ2-3, with TRBD2 as a possible D gene (6 bases). V was cut by 7 bases and J by 6 bases, with 18 bases left in between. The CDR3 length is 14 residues. The germline V gene has CDR1 SGDLS and CDR2 YYNGEE. The CDR3 sequence is CASLAGVEGDTQYF. The CDR3 DNA reads as TGTGCCAGCCTCGCTGGGGTGGAGGGGGATACGCAGTATTTT.

The chain combines TRBV15 with TRBJ1-5, with 7 bases that match TRBD1. CDR1 is LNHNV, CDR2 YYDKDF, per germline (reference sequence). V gave up 5 bases and J gave up 3 bases; unmatched junction bases: 10. The length of the CDR3 is 16 residues. As DNA, the CDR3 is TGTGCCACCAGCCCCCCGACAGGGTACAACAATCAGCCCCAGCATTTT. This codes for CATSPPTGYNNQPQHF.

The rearrangement links TRBV9 to TRBJ1-2; no definite D call. The length of the CDR3 is 14 residues. In germline, CDR1 is SGDLS, CDR2 YYNGEE. Trimming left V 4 bases short and J 2 bases short, with 12 bases between. CDR3 DNA: TGTGCCAGCAGCCCTTACTCGGGAAACTATGGCTACACCTTC. It translates to CASSPYSGNYGYTF.

The chain uses TRBV7-9 and TRBJ2-7; 7 bases map to TRBD2. Looked up from germline, CDR1 is SEHNR and CDR2 is FQNEAQ (reference sequence). Trimming cost V 5 bases and J 6 bases; bases outside gene matches: 10. The length of the CDR3 is 14 residues. The CDR3 loop reads CASSPVGRESEQYF. In DNA, the CDR3 is TGTGCCAGCAGCCCCGTTGGGCGGGAGAGCGAGCAGTACTTC. The full variable domain, with the rest looked up from reference TRBV7-9 and TRBJ2-7, is DTGVSQNPRHKITKRGQNVTFRCDPISEHNRLYWYRQTLGQGPEFLTYFQNEAQLEKSRLLSDRFSAERPKGSFSTLEIQRTEQGDSAMYLCASSPVGRESEQYFGPGTRLTVT.

The chain links TRBV28 to TRBJ1-5; D is possibly TRBD1 (5 bases). The V gene's germline CDR1 is MDHEN and CDR2 SYDVKM. Trimming took 6 bases from V and 7 from J, leaving 16 bases between them. This CDR3 is built from 14 residues. The CDR3 DNA reads as TGTGCCAGCAGAGCCATACAGGTAGTCCAGCCCCAGCATTTT. It is translated as CASRAIQVVQPQHF.

The chain employs TRBV7-9 and TRBJ1-2; 8 positions match TRBD1. Germline CDR1 reads SEHNR; CDR2 reads FQNEAQ (reference sequence). The CDR3 sequence is 15 residues long. The V gene end was trimmed by 1 base and the J gene end by 3 bases; junction bases not matched to a gene: 4. As DNA, the CDR3 is TGTGCCAGCAGCTTAGGGACAGGGCAAGACTATGGCTACACCTTC. Translated, it gives CASSLGTGQDYGYTF. The variable domain in full, completed from reference TRBV7-9 and TRBJ1-2, reads DTGVSQNPRHKITKRGQNVTFRCDPISEHNRLYWYRQTLGQGPEFLTYFQNEAQLEKSRLLSDRFSAERPKGSFSTLEIQRTEQGDSAMYLCASSLGTGQDYGYTFGSGTRLTVV.

The rearrangement uses TRBV10-3 and TRBJ1-5, with D perhaps TRBD1 (6 bases). CDR1 ENHRY and CDR2 SYGVKD come from the germline V gene. Trimming removed 4 bases at V and 4 bases at J, with 11 bases between. This CDR3 is 14 amino acids long. CDR3 DNA sequence: TGTGCCATCAGTGTAGGGCAGGGGAATCAGCCCCAGCATTTT. It translates to CAISVGQGNQPQHF.

A single count supports this clone. The rearrangement joins TRBV15 to TRBJ2-7; 10 positions match TRBD2. V gave up 0 bases and J gave up 7 bases; unmatched junction bases: 6. The germline V gene encodes CDR1 LNHNV and CDR2 YYDKDF (reference sequence). The CDR3 is 15 amino acids. CDR3 amino acids: CATSRDPSGSDEQYF. The CDR3 DNA reads TGTGCCACCAGCAGAGACCCTAGCGGGAGCGATGAGCAGTACTTC.

In its sample, this clone was seen a few times. The same CDR3 arises from other DNA sequences in this sample as well. V usage is TRBV19 and J usage is TRBJ2-6; the D gene is possibly TRBD1 (5 bases). Germline assignment: CDR1 LNHDA and CDR2 SQIVND (reference sequence). This CDR3 is built from 15 residues. The V end was cut by 3 bases, the J end by 1 base, with 7 bases between. The CDR3 sequence is CASSIAGSGANVLTF. CDR3 sequence (DNA): TGTGCCAGTAGTATTGCAGGGTCTGGGGCCAACGTCCTGACTTTC.

J is TRBJ1-5 and V is TRBV15, with 10 bases aligning to TRBD1. This CDR3 region has 15 residues. V trimming: 6 bases; J trimming: 5 bases; junction bases outside the gene matches: 7. CDR1 is LNHNV, CDR2 YYDKDF, per germline (reference sequence). DNA of the CDR3: TGTGCCACCAGGAACGACAGGGGGCTGGATCAGCCCCAGCATTTT. It translates to CATRNDRGLDQPQHF.

The chain employs TRBV4-2 and TRBJ1-4; 8 bases are a match to TRBD1. Germline lookup yields CDR1 LGHNA and CDR2 YNFKEQ. The CDR3 runs 18 residues. Germline trimming cut 0 bases from V and 6 bases from J; bases unmatched to any gene: 12. The CDR3, as DNA: TGTGCCAGCAGCCAAGACTCTACCGGGACAGGTTTGGATGAAAAACTGTTTTTT. Its protein is CASSQDSTGTGLDEKLFF.

The V call is TRBV6-6, the J call TRBJ1-3, with 7 bases aligning to TRBD1. Germline values: CDR1 MNHNY, CDR2 SVGAGI (reference sequence). CDR3 length equals 16 residues. Trimming took 6 bases from V and 0 from J; bases not matched to a gene: 8. CDR3 region: CASRPRGTVSGNTIYF. Written as DNA, the CDR3 is TGTGCCAGCAGACCCCGAGGGACAGTCTCTGGAAACACCATATATTTT.

V and J are TRBV2 and TRBJ1-5, with a possible D match to TRBD1 (6 bases). The CDR3 runs to 19 residues. V dropped 1 base and J dropped 0 bases, with 19 bases sitting between them. From germline, CDR1 is SNHLY and CDR2 FYNNEI. As DNA, the CDR3 is TGTGCCAGCAGTGAAGTATTTGGCAGGGGCGTTATTAGCAATCAGCCCCAGCATTTT. Its translation: CASSEVFGRGVISNQPQHF.

This sequence joins TRBV5-4 and TRBJ1-1; 11 nucleotides line up with TRBD1. Germline V lookup: CDR1 SGHNT, CDR2 YYREEE (reference sequence). V lost 4 bases and J lost 4; bases outside the gene matches: 9. The CDR3 contains 16 residues. The CDR3 nucleotides read TGTGCCAGCAGCCCGGACAGGGGGCGGTTAAGCACTGAAGCTTTCTTT. Translation: CASSPDRGRLSTEAFF.

V usage is TRBV11-2 and J usage is TRBJ2-1, with 11 positions matching TRBD2. In germline, CDR1 is SGHAT, CDR2 FQNNGV. The ends lost 3 bases at V and 0 bases at J; junction bases unmatched: 7. This CDR3 has 18 amino acids. CDR3 residues: CASSLSSGRTRSYNEQFF. The CDR3 DNA reads as TGTGCCAGCAGCTTGTCTAGCGGGAGGACTCGCTCCTACAATGAGCAGTTCTTC.

Only one count was recorded for this clone. In DNA, the CDR3 is TGTGCCGCGATGGAGGGACAGATAAACACCGGGGAGCTGTTTTTT. This gives the protein CAAMEGQINTGELFF. The chain carries TRBV6-6 and TRBJ2-2, with D possibly TRBD1 on 7 matching bases. Germline V lookup: CDR1 MNHNY, CDR2 SVGAGI (reference sequence). This CDR3 is 15 amino acids long. Trimming left V 11 bases short and J 2 bases short, with 18 bases between.

This chain connects TRBV7-9 to TRBJ1-4, with D hard to call. The CDR3 runs 15 residues. CDR1 and CDR2 (germline): SEHNR, FQNEAQ (reference sequence). Trimming removed 7 bases at V and 8 bases at J, with 20 bases between. DNA of the CDR3: TGTGCCAGCACTAACCCCGGGGAGTTGGGGGAAAAACTGTTTTTT. This sequence encodes CASTNPGELGEKLFF.

This clone appeared once. The V and J genes are TRBV6-6 and TRBJ2-1; 9 nucleotides align to TRBD2. The J segment lost 5 bases and the V segment lost 7 bases, leaving 12 bases of the junction unmatched. Germline V CDR1 and CDR2: MNHNY, SVGAGI (reference sequence). CDR3 length equals 16 residues. CDR3 in amino acids: CASNYGAGGRDNEQFF. CDR3 bases: TGTGCCAGCAACTACGGGGCGGGAGGGCGGGACAATGAGCAGTTCTTC.

The chain links TRBV28 to TRBJ1-5, with 7 nucleotides matching TRBD1. The germline V gene has CDR1 MDHEN and CDR2 SYDVKM. The CDR3 sequence is 15 residues long. V lost 3 bases and J lost 6; bases outside the gene matches: 8. CDR3 nucleotide sequence: TGTGCCAGCAGTTTGGGGGACAGTCCCGCTCAGCCCCAGCATTTT. Its protein product is CASSLGDSPAQPQHF.

The chain is built from TRBV28 and TRBJ1-5; 10 bases map to TRBD1. CDR3 length: 13 amino acids. Germline V gives CDR1 MDHEN, CDR2 SYDVKM. With V trimmed by 10 bases and J by 3 bases, 3 bases remained unmatched. CDR3 DNA sequence: TGTGCCACCGACAGGGGGCTCAATCAGCCCCAGCATTTT. It is translated as CATDRGLNQPQHF. The complete variable domain, with remaining parts taken from reference TRBV28 and TRBJ1-5, reads DVKVTQSSRYLVKRTGEKVFLECVQDMDHENMFWYRQDPGLGLRLIYFSYDVKMKEKGDIPEGYSVSREKKERFSLILESASTNQTSMYLCATDRGLNQPQHFGDGTRLSIL.

The count of this clone is one. The CDR3 loop reads CAISEQPGSRNTEAFF. DNA of the CDR3: TGTGCCATCAGTGAACAACCGGGGAGCCGGAACACTGAAGCTTTCTTT. This chain joins TRBV10-3 and TRBJ1-1; no definite D call. Germline CDR1 reads ENHRY; CDR2 reads SYGVKD. V was cut by 3 bases and J by 1 base, with 15 bases left in between. The CDR3 length is 16 residues.

This clone was seen a few times. CDR3 sequence: CASSDRRGSYNEQFF. The DNA for the CDR3 is TGTGCCAGCAGTGACAGGCGTGGGTCCTACAATGAGCAGTTCTTC. The chain is built from TRBV2 and TRBJ2-1; D is ambiguous. This CDR3 spans 15 amino acids. Germline-derived CDR1 and CDR2 are SNHLY and FYNNEI. The V end was cut by 3 bases, the J end by 1 base, with 10 bases between.

The V and J genes are TRBV5-6 and TRBJ1-5; no clear D. The CDR3 extends over 16 amino acids. Trimming cost V 1 base and J 2 bases, with 13 bases left between them. Germline V gene lookup returns CDR1 SGHDT and CDR2 YYEEEE. CDR3 loop: CASSLYSAGGNQPQHF. CDR3 sequence (DNA): TGTGCCAGCAGCTTGTACAGCGCGGGTGGCAATCAGCCCCAGCATTTT.

V is TRBV5-1 and J is TRBJ2-3, with 9 bases lining up with TRBD2. Germline V gene lookup returns CDR1 SGHRS and CDR2 YFSETQ. CDR3 length equals 17 residues. Trimming at V came to 7 bases and at J to 0 bases, leaving 12 bases not matched to a gene. CDR3 bases: TGCGCCAGCTCCACCTCCGGACTAGCGCCCAGCACAGATACGCAGTATTTT. It encodes CASSTSGLAPSTDTQYF. Full variable domain (rest looked up from reference TRBV5-1 and TRBJ2-3): KAGVTQTPRYLIKTRGQQVTLSCSPISGHRSVSWYQQTPGQGLQFLFEYFSETQRNKGNFPGRFSGRQFSNSRSEMNVSTLELGDSALYLCASSTSGLAPSTDTQYFGPGTRLTVL.

This chain joins TRBV28 and TRBJ2-3, with a weak D call TRBD2 (6 bases). This CDR3 spans 14 amino acids. With 6 bases removed from V and 6 bases from J, the gap between germline ends came to 16 bases. Germline V gene sequence: CDR1 MDHEN, CDR2 SYDVKM. CDR3 DNA: TGTGCCAGCAGGGCTCCGGGAGAAGCGGATACGCAGTATTTT. Protein sequence: CASRAPGEADTQYF.

The V and J genes are TRBV9 and TRBJ2-1; D is uncertain. The V gene's germline CDR1 is SGDLS and CDR2 YYNGEE. V was shortened by 2 bases and J by 10 bases, with 10 bases between the two germline ends. This CDR3 is 12 amino acids long. CDR3 sequence (DNA): TGTGCCAGCAGCGTCAAAAGCACCGAGCAGTTCTTC. Its translation is CASSVKSTEQFF.

The V call is TRBV6-1, the J call TRBJ2-3; perhaps TRBD2 as D (6 bases). There are 14 residues in the CDR3. V lost 6 bases to trimming and J lost 4 bases, with 14 bases between them. Germline assignment: CDR1 MNHNS and CDR2 SASEGT. CDR3 residues: CASRAAAGADTQYF. The CDR3 coding sequence is TGTGCCAGCAGGGCGGCAGCGGGCGCAGATACGCAGTATTTT.

The chain is built from TRBV6-1 and TRBJ1-1, with 8 bases identical to TRBD1. V lost 7 bases and J lost 7; bases outside the gene matches: 11. CDR3 length: 14 residues. CDR1 is MNHNS and CDR2 is SASEGT in the germline V gene. The CDR3 is CASTETGQAGEAFF. Here the CDR3 DNA reads TGTGCCAGCACCGAAACGGGACAGGCGGGTGAAGCTTTCTTT.

This clone was seen a single time. The rearrangement links TRBV19 to TRBJ1-1; D may be TRBD1 (5 bases). CDR1 LNHDA and CDR2 SQIVND come from the germline V gene (reference sequence). V gave up 3 bases and J gave up 2 bases, with 13 bases separating them. The CDR3 is 15 amino acids. The CDR3 is CASSIQGGVNTEAFF. The CDR3 region has the DNA TGTGCCAGTAGTATCCAGGGTGGGGTAAACACTGAAGCTTTCTTT.